These T cell receptor beta chains were read from a single sample in a study of blood T cells in healthy people across ages. TCRdb redid the calling of the 5' RACE reads with MiXCR, one entry per CDR3 protein. This table holds about 1.6 million distinct CDR3 sequences, 30% to 35% found once. The sample taken for sequencing was blood. These receptors came from a woman in her thirties in good health. CDR3s include the opening cysteine and the closing phenylalanine or tryptophan. Each record gives: V gene, J gene, D gene, clone size, CDR3 protein, CDR3 DNA. The D gene is left open where the match is weak. The listing skips clone size in some rows; elsewhere it reads once, few, many or a size class.

TRBV20-1	TRBJ2-7	NA	NA	CSARGITDERYF	TGCAGTGCTAGAGGCATAACCGACGAGCGGTACTTC
TRBV6-5	TRBJ2-3	NA	NA	CTSSYWQKNTDTQYF	TGTACCAGCAGTTATTGGCAGAAAAACACAGATACGCAGTATTTT
TRBV7-9	TRBJ1-3	NA	NA	CASSLGWDISGNTIYF	TGTGCCAGCAGCTTAGGGTGGGACATCTCTGGAAACACCATATATTTT
TRBV30	TRBJ2-1	TRBD2	NA	CAWRLAGGNEQFF	TGTGCCTGGAGGCTAGCGGGGGGCAATGAGCAGTTCTTC
TRBV15	TRBJ1-1	NA	NA	CATSKGQNRLGTEAFF	TGTGCCACCAGCAAAGGACAAAACCGGTTGGGCACTGAAGCTTTCTTT
TRBV4-1	TRBJ1-2	TRBD1	NA	CASSGQVDYGYTF	TGCGCCAGCAGTGGACAGGTTGACTATGGCTACACCTTC
TRBV4-1	TRBJ2-1	TRBD2	few	CASSPVSGMSYNEQFF	TGCGCCAGCAGCCCCGTTAGCGGGATGTCCTACAATGAGCAGTTCTTC
TRBV7-9	TRBJ2-1	NA	few	CASSDRDRYNEQFF	TGTGCCAGCAGCGACCGGGACCGATACAATGAGCAGTTCTTC
TRBV7-9	TRBJ1-1	TRBD1	NA	CASSSGQGVTEAFF	TGTGCCAGCAGCTCAGGACAGGGAGTGACTGAAGCTTTCTTT
TRBV24-1	TRBJ2-1	NA	NA	CATSATGNNEQFF	TGCGCCACCAGCGCTACAGGGAACAATGAGCAGTTCTTC
TRBV6-6	TRBJ1-5	NA	NA	CASSYTSNQPQHF	TGTGCCAGCAGTTATACCAGCAATCAGCCCCAGCATTTT
TRBV6-6	TRBJ2-1	TRBD2	few	CASSTQRGIYNEQFF	TGTGCCAGCAGTACACAGCGGGGGATCTACAATGAGCAGTTCTTC
TRBV6-5	TRBJ2-3	NA	NA	CASSYSMGAADTQYF	TGTGCCAGCAGTTACTCGATGGGGGCTGCAGATACGCAGTATTTT
TRBV20-1	TRBJ1-1	TRBD1	many	CSASGGRTGTEAFF	TGCAGTGCTAGCGGCGGCCGGACAGGCACTGAAGCTTTCTTT
TRBV29-1	TRBJ2-1	TRBD1	few	CSVKQGAVYNEQFF	TGCAGCGTCAAACAGGGGGCGGTCTACAATGAGCAGTTCTTC
TRBV7-3	TRBJ2-3	TRBD2	few	CASSLNPGLATDTQYF	TGTGCCAGCAGCTTAAACCCGGGACTAGCCACAGATACGCAGTATTTT
TRBV12-3/TRBV12-4	TRBJ2-1	TRBD1	NA	CASIADRASYNEQFF	TGTGCCAGCATCGCCGACAGGGCATCCTACAATGAGCAGTTCTTC
TRBV30	TRBJ2-1	TRBD1	NA	CAWSGGTGSYNEQFF	TGTGCCTGGAGTGGGGGGACAGGGTCTTACAATGAGCAGTTCTTC
TRBV6-1	TRBJ2-7	NA	few	CASRTGEGAVYEQYF	TGTGCCAGCAGGACGGGGGAGGGGGCAGTCTACGAGCAGTACTTC
TRBV5-5	TRBJ1-4	TRBD1	few	CASSLDRGTTNEKLFF	TGTGCCAGCAGCTTGGACAGGGGCACAACTAATGAAAAACTGTTTTTT
TRBV20-1	TRBJ2-4	NA	NA	CSALQAEAKNIQYF	TGCAGTGCACTCCAGGCCGAAGCCAAAAACATTCAGTACTTC
TRBV10-3	TRBJ1-6	NA	NA	CATSPDGTLAPLHF	TGCGCCACCAGCCCTGACGGTACTTTGGCACCCCTCCACTTT
TRBV20-1	TRBJ1-6	NA	few	CSARITGKDSPLHF	TGCAGTGCTAGAATAACCGGGAAGGATTCACCCCTCCACTTT
TRBV27	TRBJ2-3	NA	NA	CASMGRENGNTQYF	TGTGCCAGCATGGGACGGGAGAATGGAAATACGCAGTATTTT
TRBV15	TRBJ2-2	TRBD1	few	CATSKGQGTNTGELFF	TGTGCCACCAGCAAGGGACAGGGGACAAACACCGGGGAGCTGTTTTTT
TRBV5-1	TRBJ2-5	NA	many	CASSVPGETQYF	TGCGCCAGCAGCGTCCCGGGAGAGACCCAGTACTTC
TRBV3-1	TRBJ2-7	NA	NA	CASSRDGRNEQYF	TGTGCCAGCAGCCGAGACGGACGAAACGAGCAGTACTTC
TRBV29-1	TRBJ2-3	TRBD2	many	CSVVLAGGEDTQYF	TGCAGCGTTGTGTTAGCGGGAGGGGAAGATACGCAGTATTTT
TRBV4-1	TRBJ2-5	TRBD2	few	CASSERLGAGGPSETQYF	TGCGCCAGCAGCGAAAGATTGGGAGCGGGGGGGCCTTCAGAGACCCAGTACTTC
TRBV4-1	TRBJ1-1	TRBD1	NA	CASSQGRLTGAKGVNTEAFF	TGCGCCAGCAGCCAAGGCCGCCTAACAGGGGCCAAGGGGGTGAACACTGAAGCTTTCTTT
TRBV13	TRBJ2-1	NA	NA	CASSRTDEQFF	TGTGCCAGCAGCCGGACCGATGAGCAGTTCTTC
TRBV20-1	TRBJ1-2	NA	NA	CSAMGTSEAYTF	TGCAGTGCAATGGGGACCTCTGAGGCCTACACCTTC
TRBV5-1	TRBJ1-1	NA	NA	CVSSLASGPLNEAFF	TGCGTCAGCAGCTTGGCCTCGGGACCACTTAATGAAGCTTTCTTT
TRBV7-9	TRBJ1-4	TRBD1	NA	CASSFRSSGQEGEKLFF	TGTGCCAGCAGCTTCAGATCTTCGGGACAGGAAGGTGAAAAACTGTTTTTT
TRBV20-1	TRBJ1-1	NA	few	CSARAPGGAVYTEAFF	TGCAGTGCTAGAGCGCCCGGGGGGGCGGTTTACACTGAAGCTTTCTTT
TRBV3-1	TRBJ1-2	TRBD1	few	CASSPGQRVGYTF	TGTGCCAGCAGCCCGGGACAGCGGGTTGGCTACACCTTC
TRBV3-1	TRBJ2-1	TRBD2	NA	CASNYSGGAYNEQFF	TGTGCCAGCAACTATAGCGGGGGGGCCTACAATGAGCAGTTCTTC
TRBV21-1	TRBJ1-5	NA	few	CASSKGRRGAKAGDQPQHF	TGTGCCAGCAGCAAAGGACGCAGGGGCGCTAAAGCCGGTGATCAGCCCCAGCATTTT
TRBV10-3	TRBJ2-1	TRBD2	NA	CAISDSGGRYNEQFF	TGTGCCATCAGTGATAGCGGGGGCCGCTACAATGAGCAGTTCTTC
TRBV5-8	TRBJ2-1	TRBD2	NA	CASTLGLAGGCNEQFF	TGTGCCAGCACCTTAGGACTAGCGGGAGGTTGCAATGAGCAGTTCTTC
TRBV6-2/TRBV6-3	TRBJ1-1	NA	few	CASLKMGGAFEAFF	TGTGCCAGCCTAAAAATGGGAGGGGCTTTTGAAGCTTTCTTT
TRBV7-2	TRBJ2-3	TRBD2	NA	CASSHGTSGRVGTQYF	TGTGCCAGCAGTCATGGGACTAGCGGGAGGGTGGGTACGCAGTATTTT
TRBV6-6	TRBJ2-7	NA	NA	CASRHQRTTSYEQYF	TGTGCCAGCAGGCATCAAAGGACCACGTCCTACGAGCAGTACTTC
TRBV10-3	TRBJ2-7	NA	many	CAISESGGDWSYEQYF	TGTGCCATCAGTGAGTCGGGGGGCGATTGGTCCTACGAGCAGTACTTC
TRBV7-8	TRBJ1-5	NA	NA	CASGLVEGTGSQPQHF	TGTGCCAGCGGCTTAGTAGAGGGAACGGGCAGTCAGCCCCAGCATTTT
TRBV10-3	TRBJ2-7	NA	NA	CATRPTSGHEQYF	TGTGCCACCAGGCCTACTAGTGGGCACGAGCAGTACTTC
TRBV6-1	TRBJ2-3	TRBD2	few	CASSPRSGSSSTDTQYF	TGTGCCAGCAGTCCTCGTAGCGGGAGCTCGAGCACAGATACGCAGTATTTT
TRBV28	TRBJ2-3	NA	few	CASSLRRNSMTDTQYF	TGTGCCAGCAGCCTCCGTCGGAACAGTATGACAGATACGCAGTATTTT
TRBV18	TRBJ1-1	NA	NA	CASSPFSRDEAFF	TGTGCCAGCTCACCATTTTCCCGGGACGAAGCTTTCTTT
TRBV4-1	TRBJ2-2	NA	few	CASSLGSGGELFF	TGCGCCAGCAGCCTCGGGTCGGGCGGGGAGCTGTTTTTT
TRBV18	TRBJ2-1	NA	NA	CASSPQPYEQFF	TGTGCCAGCTCACCCCAGCCATATGAGCAGTTCTTC
TRBV29-1	TRBJ2-7	TRBD1	few	CSGGTGYGQYF	TGCAGCGGAGGGACAGGCTACGGGCAGTACTTC
TRBV20-1	TRBJ1-5	TRBD1	NA	CSALPGGSFSNQPQHF	TGCAGTGCTCTACCAGGGGGATCGTTCAGCAATCAGCCCCAGCATTTT
TRBV10-3	TRBJ2-1	NA	NA	CAIRVVNEQFF	TGTGCCATCAGGGTGGTAAATGAGCAGTTCTTC